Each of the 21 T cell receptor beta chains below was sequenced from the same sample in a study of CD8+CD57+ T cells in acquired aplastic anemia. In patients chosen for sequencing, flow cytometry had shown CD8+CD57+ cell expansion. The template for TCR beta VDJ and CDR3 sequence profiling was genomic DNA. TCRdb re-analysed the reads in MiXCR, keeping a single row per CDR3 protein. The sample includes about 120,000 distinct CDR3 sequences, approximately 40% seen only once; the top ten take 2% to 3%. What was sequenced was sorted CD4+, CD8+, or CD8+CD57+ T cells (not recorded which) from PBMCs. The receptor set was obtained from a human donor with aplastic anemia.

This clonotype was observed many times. CDR3 in DNA: TGTGCCAGCAGCGGGCCGGGGGGACCCTCCTACAATGAGCAGTTCTTC. Amino acid sequence: CASSGPGGPSYNEQFF. This chain joins TRBV9 and TRBJ2-1; 7 bases map to TRBD2. Germline lookup yields CDR1 SGDLS and CDR2 YYNGEE. The length of the CDR3 is 16 residues. V trimming: 3 bases; J trimming: 0 bases; junction bases outside the gene matches: 6.

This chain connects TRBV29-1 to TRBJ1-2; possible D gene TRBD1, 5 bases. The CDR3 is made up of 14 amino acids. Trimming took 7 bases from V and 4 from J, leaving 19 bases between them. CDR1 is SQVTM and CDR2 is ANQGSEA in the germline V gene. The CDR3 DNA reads TGCAGCGCAGACTTTGGCGGGACTTCCTATGGCTACACCTTC. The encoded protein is CSADFGGTSYGYTF.

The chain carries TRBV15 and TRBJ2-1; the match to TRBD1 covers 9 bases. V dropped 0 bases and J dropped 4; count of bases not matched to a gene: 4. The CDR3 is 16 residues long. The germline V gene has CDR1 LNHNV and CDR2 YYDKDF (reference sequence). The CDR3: CATSREGTGLYNEQFF. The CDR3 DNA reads TGTGCCACCAGCAGAGAAGGGACAGGGTTATACAATGAGCAGTTCTTC.

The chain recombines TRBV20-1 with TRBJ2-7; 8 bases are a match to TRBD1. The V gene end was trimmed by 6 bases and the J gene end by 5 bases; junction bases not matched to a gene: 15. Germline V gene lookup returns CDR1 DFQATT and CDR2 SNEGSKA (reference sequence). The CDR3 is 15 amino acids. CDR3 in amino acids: CSARIQGAKVHEQYF. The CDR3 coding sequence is TGCAGTGCCCGGATCCAGGGGGCCAAAGTCCACGAGCAGTACTTC.

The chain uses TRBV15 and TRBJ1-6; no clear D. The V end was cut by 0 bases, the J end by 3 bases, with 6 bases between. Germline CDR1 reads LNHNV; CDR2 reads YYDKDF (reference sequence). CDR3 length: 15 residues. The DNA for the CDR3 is TGTGCCACCAGCAGAGATGGGATCTATAATTCACCCCTCCACTTT. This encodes CATSRDGIYNSPLHF. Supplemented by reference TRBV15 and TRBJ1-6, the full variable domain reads DAMVIQNPRYQVTQFGKPVTLSCSQTLNHNVMYWYQQKSSQAPKLLFHYYDKDFNNEADTPDNFQSRRPNTSFCFLDIRSPGLGDTAMYLCATSRDGIYNSPLHFGNGTRLTVT.

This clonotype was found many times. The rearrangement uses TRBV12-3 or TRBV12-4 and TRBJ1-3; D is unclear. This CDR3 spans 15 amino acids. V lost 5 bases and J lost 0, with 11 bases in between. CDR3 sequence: CASSRHLSSGNTIYF. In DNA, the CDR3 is TGTGCCAGCAGTAGACACCTGAGCTCTGGAAACACCATATATTTT.

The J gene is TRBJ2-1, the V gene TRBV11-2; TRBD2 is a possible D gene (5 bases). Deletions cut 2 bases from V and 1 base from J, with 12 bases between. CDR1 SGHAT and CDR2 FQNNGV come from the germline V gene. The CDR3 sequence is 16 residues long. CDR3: CASSLKRGLSYNEQFF. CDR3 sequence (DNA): TGTGCCAGCAGCTTAAAAAGAGGACTTTCCTACAATGAGCAGTTCTTC.

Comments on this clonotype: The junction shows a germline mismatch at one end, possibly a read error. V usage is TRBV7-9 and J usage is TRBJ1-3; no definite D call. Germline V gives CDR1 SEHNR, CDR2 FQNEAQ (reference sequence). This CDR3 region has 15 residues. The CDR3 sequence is CASSFQLLSGNTIHF. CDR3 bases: TGTGCCAGCAGCTTCCAATTACTCTCTGGAAACACCATACATTTT.

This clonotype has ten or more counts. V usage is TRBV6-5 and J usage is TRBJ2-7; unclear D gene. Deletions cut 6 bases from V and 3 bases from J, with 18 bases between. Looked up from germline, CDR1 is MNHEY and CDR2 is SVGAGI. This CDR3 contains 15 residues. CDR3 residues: CASSRVNRGDYEQYF. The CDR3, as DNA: TGTGCCAGCAGCCGGGTAAACCGAGGTGACTACGAGCAGTACTTC.

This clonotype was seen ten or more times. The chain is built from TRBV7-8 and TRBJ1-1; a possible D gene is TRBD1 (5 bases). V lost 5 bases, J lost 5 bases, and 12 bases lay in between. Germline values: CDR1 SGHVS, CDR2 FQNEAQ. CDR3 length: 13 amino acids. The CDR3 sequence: CASSRGVRTEAFF. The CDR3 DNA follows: TGTGCCAGCAGCCGGGGGGTTCGGACTGAAGCTTTCTTT.

The CDR3 protein is CSASSGTGTYEQYF. For the CDR3, the DNA is TGCAGTGCTAGTTCCGGGACAGGGACCTACGAGCAGTACTTC. The V gene is TRBV20-1, the J gene TRBJ2-7; TRBD1 matches 9 bases. The germline V gene has CDR1 DFQATT and CDR2 SNEGSKA (reference sequence). The CDR3 length is 14 residues. J gave up 2 bases and V 3 bases, and 5 bases lay outside the gene matches.

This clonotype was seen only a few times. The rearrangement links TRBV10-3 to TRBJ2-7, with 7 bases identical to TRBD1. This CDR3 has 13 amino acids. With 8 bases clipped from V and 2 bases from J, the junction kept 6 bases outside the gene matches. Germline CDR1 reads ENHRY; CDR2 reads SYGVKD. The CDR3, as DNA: TGTGCCATCTCGACAGGGACCCCCTACGAGCAGTACTTC. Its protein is CAISTGTPYEQYF.

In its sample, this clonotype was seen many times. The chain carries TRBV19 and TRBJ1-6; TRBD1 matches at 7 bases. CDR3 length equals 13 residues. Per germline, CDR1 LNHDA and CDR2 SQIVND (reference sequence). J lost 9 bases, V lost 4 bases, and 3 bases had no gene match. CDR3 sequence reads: CASSNNRGSPLHF. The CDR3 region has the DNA TGTGCCAGTAGTAATAACAGGGGTTCACCCCTCCACTTT.

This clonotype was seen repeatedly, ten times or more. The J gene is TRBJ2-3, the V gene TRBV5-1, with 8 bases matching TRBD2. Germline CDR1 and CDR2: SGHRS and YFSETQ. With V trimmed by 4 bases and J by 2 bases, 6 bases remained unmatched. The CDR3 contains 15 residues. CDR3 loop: CASSAGGANTDTQYF. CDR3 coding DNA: TGCGCCAGCAGCGCGGGGGGCGCTAACACAGATACGCAGTATTTT.

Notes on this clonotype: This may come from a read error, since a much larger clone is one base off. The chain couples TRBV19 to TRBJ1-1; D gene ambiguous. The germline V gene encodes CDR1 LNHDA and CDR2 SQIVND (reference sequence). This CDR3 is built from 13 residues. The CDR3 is CASSGHMNTEALF. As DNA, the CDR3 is TGTGCCAGTAGTGGGCATATGAACACTGAAGCTCTCTTT.

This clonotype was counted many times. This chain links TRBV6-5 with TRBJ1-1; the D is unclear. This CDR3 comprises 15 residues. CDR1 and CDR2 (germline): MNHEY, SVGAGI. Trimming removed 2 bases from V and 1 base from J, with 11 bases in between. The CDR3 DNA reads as TGTGCCAGCAGTTACGAGCCTCGAAGGAACACTGAAGCTTTCTTT. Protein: CASSYEPRRNTEAFF.

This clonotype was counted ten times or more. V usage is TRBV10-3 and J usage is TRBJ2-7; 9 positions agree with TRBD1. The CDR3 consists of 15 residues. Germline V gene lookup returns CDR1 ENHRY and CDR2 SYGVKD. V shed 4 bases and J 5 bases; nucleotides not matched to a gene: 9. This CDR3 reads CAISGDRAEVHEQYV. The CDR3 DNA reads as TGTGCCATCAGTGGGGACAGGGCGGAGGTCCACGAGCAGTACGTC.

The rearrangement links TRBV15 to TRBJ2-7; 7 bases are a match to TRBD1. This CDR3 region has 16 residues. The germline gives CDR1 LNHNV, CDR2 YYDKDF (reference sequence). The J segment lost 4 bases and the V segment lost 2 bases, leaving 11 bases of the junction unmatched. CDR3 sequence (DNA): TGTGCCACCAGCAGACCCGGGACAGTCCTTACATACGAGCAGTACTTC. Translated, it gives CATSRPGTVLTYEQYF.

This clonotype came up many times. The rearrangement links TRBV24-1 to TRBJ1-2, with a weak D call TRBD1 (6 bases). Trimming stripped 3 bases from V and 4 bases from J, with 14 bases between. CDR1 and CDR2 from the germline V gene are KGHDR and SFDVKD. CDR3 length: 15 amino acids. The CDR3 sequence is CATSDPGGPAYGYTF. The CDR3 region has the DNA TGTGCCACCAGTGATCCCGGGGGGCCCGCCTATGGCTACACCTTC.

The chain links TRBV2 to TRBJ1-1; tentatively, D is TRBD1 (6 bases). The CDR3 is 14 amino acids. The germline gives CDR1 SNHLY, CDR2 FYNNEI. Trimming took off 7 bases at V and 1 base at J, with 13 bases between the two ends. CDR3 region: CASNNRGSNTEAFF. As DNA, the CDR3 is TGTGCCAGCAATAATAGGGGGTCGAACACTGAAGCTTTCTTT. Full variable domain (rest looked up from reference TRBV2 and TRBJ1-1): EPEVTQTPSHQVTQMGQEVILRCVPISNHLYFYWYRQILGQKVEFLVSFYNNEISEKSEIFDDQFSVERPDGSNFTLKIRSTKLEDSAMYFCASNNRGSNTEAFFGQGTRLTVV.

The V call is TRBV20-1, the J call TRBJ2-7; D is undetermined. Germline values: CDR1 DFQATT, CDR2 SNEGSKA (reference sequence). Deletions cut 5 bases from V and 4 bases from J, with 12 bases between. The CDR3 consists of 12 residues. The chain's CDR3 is CSAARQRYEQYF. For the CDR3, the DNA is TGCAGTGCTGCTCGTCAGAGATACGAGCAGTACTTC.